These 17 T cell receptor beta chains share one sample of origin, sequenced in a study of shared T cell receptors in the human thymus (dated by TCRdb to the early 2020s). Library creation used the immunoSEQ multiplex PCR assay. The clones in this table, taken by TCRdb from immuneACCESS, are in-frame only. Not every clone is retained; where verified, under half of the shortfall comes from an unresolved V gene, and the cause of the rest is unknown. This sample has under 850,000 clones in its table, and roughly 90% of those were observed once. Over 0.008% of the sample goes to the ten largest clones. In addition, the sample was reused for a study of human thymus T cells.

Source material: thymocytes. These receptors were collected from a boy in the first two years of life with a congenital heart defect. Donor details come from another sample of the same person, matched by shared clones.

This chain connects TRBV12-5 to TRBJ2-3; TRBD1 matches at 7 bases. The V gene end was trimmed by 0 bases and the J gene end by 3 bases; junction bases not matched to a gene: 6. Germline V CDR1 and CDR2: LGHNT, FRNRAP. This CDR3 is 16 amino acids long. This CDR3 reads CASGLVTGTRTDTQYF. Here the CDR3 DNA reads TGTGCTAGTGGTTTGGTGACAGGGACGAGGACAGATACGCAGTATTTT.

The chain combines TRBV13 with TRBJ2-1, with a possible D match to TRBD2 (5 bases). CDR1 PRHDT and CDR2 FYEKMQ come from the germline V gene (reference sequence). This CDR3 spans 13 amino acids. Trimming shortened V by 4 bases and J by 9 bases, and 13 bases separated the two germline ends. The CDR3 DNA reads TGTGCCAGCAGCTCAGCTAGGGAGACTGAGCAGTTCTTC. This translates into CASSSARETEQFF.

The rearrangement links TRBV11-3 to TRBJ2-1; 7 nucleotides line up with TRBD2. The J segment lost 3 bases and the V segment lost 2 bases, leaving 13 bases of the junction unmatched. Germline V gives CDR1 SGHNT, CDR2 YENEEA. The CDR3 spans 18 residues. CDR3 protein: CASSLSSGQEEIYNEQFF. CDR3 nucleotide sequence: TGTGCCAGCAGCTTATCTAGCGGCCAGGAGGAAATCTACAATGAGCAGTTCTTC.

The chain is built from TRBV5-5 and TRBJ2-7, with D tentatively TRBD1 (6 bases). Germline CDR1 reads SGHKS; CDR2 reads YYEKEE (reference sequence). The V end was cut by 4 bases, the J end by 0 bases, with 11 bases between. The CDR3 extends over 14 amino acids. The CDR3 nucleotides read TGTGCCAGCAGCCTCAGGGGCGACTCCTACGAGCAGTACTTC. This encodes CASSLRGDSYEQYF.

This clone was seen only once. The genes are TRBV30 and TRBJ2-3; the D gene is possibly TRBD2 (5 bases). The V end was cut by 3 bases, the J end by 4 bases, with 17 bases between. Germline CDR1 GTSNPN, CDR2 SVGIG (reference sequence). The CDR3 is made up of 15 amino acids. CDR3 coding DNA: TGTGCCTGGAGCGGGCCGGGGAGAGGAGCAGATACGCAGTATTTT. Its translation is CAWSGPGRGADTQYF.

The chain employs TRBV5-6 and TRBJ2-1, with 7 positions matching TRBD1. V was pared by 3 bases and J by 4 bases, with 7 bases of the junction left unmatched. Germline assignment: CDR1 SGHDT and CDR2 YYEEEE. The CDR3 spans 15 residues. The CDR3 reads CASSSRGLRYNEQFF. The CDR3, as DNA: TGTGCCAGCAGCTCCAGGGGGTTACGGTACAATGAGCAGTTCTTC.

The chain uses TRBV6-5 and TRBJ2-7; TRBD2 agrees at 8 bases. The CDR3 is 15 amino acids. J lost 2 bases, V lost 2 bases, and 5 bases had no gene match. Germline CDR1 and CDR2: MNHEY and SVGAGI. The CDR3 protein is CASSYPGRETYEQYF. The CDR3 region has the DNA TGTGCCAGCAGTTACCCCGGGAGGGAGACCTACGAGCAGTACTTC.

The CDR3 DNA is TGTGCCAGCAGCCAGACTAGTGCCACCGGGGAGCTGTTTTTT. Its translation: CASSQTSATGELFF. The chain uses TRBV5-4 and TRBJ2-2; D may be TRBD2 (6 bases). CDR1 is SGHNT and CDR2 is YYREEE in the germline V gene (reference sequence). This CDR3 region has 14 residues. V lost 4 bases, J lost 4 bases, and 11 bases lay in between.

The chain has TRBV13 and TRBJ1-4; TRBD1 aligns across 8 bases. The CDR3 runs 16 residues. The J segment lost 4 bases and the V segment lost 3 bases, leaving 7 bases of the junction unmatched. The germline V gene has CDR1 PRHDT and CDR2 FYEKMQ (reference sequence). The CDR3: CASSFRTGSHNEKLFF. CDR3 nucleotide sequence: TGTGCCAGCAGCTTCAGGACAGGGTCCCATAATGAAAAACTGTTTTTT.

V is TRBV5-1 and J is TRBJ2-2; D is unclear. Trimming removed 5 bases at V and 3 bases at J, with 8 bases between. The CDR3 has 13 residues. CDR1 SGHRS and CDR2 YFSETQ come from the germline V gene. CDR3: CASRPTDTGELFF. The DNA of the CDR3 is TGCGCCAGCAGACCCACAGACACCGGGGAGCTGTTTTTT.

The CDR3 reads CASSRVGGRISDTQYF. The CDR3 DNA sequence: TGCGCCAGCTCACGGGTAGGCGGGAGAATCTCAGATACGCAGTATTTT. The chain uses TRBV23-1 and TRBJ2-3; TRBD2 matches 7 bases. TRBV23-1 is treated as an ORF (open reading frame) with a function not yet certain. The CDR3 sequence is 16 residues long. With V trimmed by 8 bases and J by 4 bases, 15 bases remained unmatched.

This clone was detected only once. The chain combines TRBV6-1 with TRBJ1-5; D gene ambiguous. The CDR3 is 12 residues long. V was pared by 5 bases and J by 9 bases, with 11 bases between. CDR1 MNHNS and CDR2 SASEGT come from the germline V gene. This CDR3 reads CASSPNITPQHF. CDR3 nucleotide sequence: TGTGCCAGCAGTCCCAACATCACGCCCCAGCATTTT.

This chain connects TRBV4-3 to TRBJ2-5; TRBD2 aligns across 9 bases. This CDR3 is built from 16 residues. Germline CDR1 reads LGHNA; CDR2 reads YSLEER. V dropped 5 bases and J dropped 5; count of bases not matched to a gene: 12. The CDR3: CASSSRLAAATETQYF. The CDR3 coding sequence is TGCGCCAGCAGCTCAAGACTAGCGGCCGCGACGGAGACCCAGTACTTC.

This rearrangement joins TRBV6-5 to TRBJ2-5; weak D call: TRBD1 (6 bases). This CDR3 has 13 amino acids. The V and J ends lost 7 bases and 0 bases respectively, with 9 bases between them. Germline CDR1 is MNHEY and CDR2 is SVGAGI. CDR3 in amino acids: CASTRDNQETQYF. CDR3 bases: TGTGCCAGCACTCGGGACAACCAAGAGACCCAGTACTTC.

This clone was detected only once. The chain is built from TRBV15 and TRBJ2-2, with 13 bases that match TRBD2. There are 20 residues in the CDR3. Looked up from germline, CDR1 is LNHNV and CDR2 is YYDKDF (reference sequence). The V gene end was trimmed by 5 bases and the J gene end by 3 bases; junction bases not matched to a gene: 15. The CDR3 coding sequence is TGTGCCACCAGCTCCTCCCTGGGACTAGCGGGAATAGTCGACACCGGGGAGCTGTTTTTT. Translated, it gives CATSSSLGLAGIVDTGELFF.

The chain has TRBV6-1 and TRBJ1-2; D gene uncertain. Germline V gene data show CDR1 as MNHNS and CDR2 as SASEGT. The CDR3 has 14 residues. V was clipped by 0 bases and J by 5 bases, with 10 bases between them. The CDR3 DNA is TGTGCCAGCAGTGAAGCGGGCTCGTCTTATGGCTACACCTTC. As protein: CASSEAGSSYGYTF.

The V call is TRBV25-1, the J call TRBJ1-1; 7 nucleotides match TRBD1. This CDR3 is built from 15 residues. CDR1 is MGHDK and CDR2 is SYGVNS in the germline V gene. V lost 7 bases to trimming and J lost 1 base; unmatched junction nucleotides: 9. The chain's CDR3 is CASTQGVAKNTEAFF. The CDR3 bases are TGTGCCAGCACCCAGGGGGTCGCGAAGAACACTGAAGCTTTCTTT.